What follows are 7 T cell receptor beta chains derived from one specimen sequenced in a study of blood T cell repertoires in COVID-19. TCRdb's table, derived via immunoSEQ multiplex PCR, lists solely in-frame clones and lacks some. Here the sample spans 360,000 or so clones, nearly 90% being singletons. Material for sequencing was peripheral blood. These receptors all stem from a young man with active or convalescent COVID-19.

This clone occurred a few times. Additional DNA sequences in this sample encode the identical CDR3. This chain links TRBV2 with TRBJ2-2; D gene uncertain. The V end was cut by 7 bases, the J end by 4 bases, with 7 bases between. Germline-derived CDR1 and CDR2 are SNHLY and FYNNEI. This CDR3 has 12 residues. The CDR3 region is CASTPFTGELFF. CDR3 in DNA: TGTGCCAGCACTCCTTTCACCGGGGAGCTGTTTTTT.

This chain connects TRBV7-9 to TRBJ2-3, with 8 bases that match TRBD1. Trimming took 2 bases from V and 3 from J; bases not matched to a gene: 4. Looked up from germline, CDR1 is SEHNR and CDR2 is FQNEAQ (reference sequence). CDR3 length: 15 amino acids. The CDR3 reads CASSLRTGKTDTQYF. CDR3 in DNA: TGTGCCAGCAGCTTACGGACAGGGAAGACAGATACGCAGTATTTT. Using reference TRBV7-9 and TRBJ2-3 for the parts outside the CDR3, the full variable domain is DTGVSQNPRHKITKRGQNVTFRCDPISEHNRLYWYRQTLGQGPEFLTYFQNEAQLEKSRLLSDRFSAERPKGSFSTLEIQRTEQGDSAMYLCASSLRTGKTDTQYFGPGTRLTVL.

This rearrangement joins TRBV11-2 to TRBJ1-4, with 10 bases identical to TRBD1. Germline V gene sequence: CDR1 SGHAT, CDR2 FQNNGV. The CDR3 is made up of 15 amino acids. Unmatched junction bases numbered 7, after V lost 5 bases and J lost 7 bases. The CDR3 DNA sequence: TGTGCCAGCAGCACCCGGACAGGGGGTACTGAAAAACTGTTTTTT. It translates to CASSTRTGGTEKLFF.

The sample holds one count of this clone. The chain links TRBV2 to TRBJ2-5; D perhaps matches TRBD2 (6 bases). The germline gives CDR1 SNHLY, CDR2 FYNNEI. The CDR3 totals 16 residues. V lost 6 bases and J 4 bases, leaving 21 bases between the germline ends. CDR3 nucleotide sequence: TGTGCCAGCAGGGAGGATGGGAGGCGGTTCCGAGAGACCCAGTACTTC. Protein: CASREDGRRFRETQYF.

The V and J genes are TRBV19 and TRBJ1-1, with TRBD1 matching over 8 bases. CDR3 size: 14 residues. V lost 2 bases, J lost 6 bases, and 5 bases stayed unmatched. In germline, CDR1 is LNHDA, CDR2 SQIVND (reference sequence). CDR3 protein: CASSITGGVSEAFF. The CDR3, as DNA: TGTGCCAGTAGTATAACAGGGGGGGTTTCTGAAGCTTTCTTT.

V and J are TRBV2 and TRBJ2-1; 9 bases agree with TRBD2. The CDR3 is 15 amino acids. The ends lost 3 bases at V and 6 bases at J; junction bases unmatched: 6. Per the germline V gene, CDR1 is SNHLY and CDR2 is FYNNEI. This chain's CDR3 is CASSESSGSFNEQFF. CDR3 coding DNA: TGTGCCAGCAGTGAGAGTAGCGGGAGCTTCAATGAGCAGTTCTTC.

The chain has TRBV18 and TRBJ1-3; tentative D call: TRBD1 (6 bases). The CDR3 covers 15 residues. The germline V gene encodes CDR1 KGHSH and CDR2 LQKENI. The V end lost 2 bases, the J end lost 0 bases, and 8 bases lay between the germline ends. DNA for the CDR3: TGTGCCAGCTCACCAATGGACAGCTCTGGAAACACCATATATTTT. Its translation: CASSPMDSSGNTIYF.